This T cell receptor beta chain was recorded in a study of cytomegalovirus exposure and HLA in healthy donors. Notes on the study in general: The authors later linked a missense DCLRE1C variant to TCR beta V- and J-gene trimming.

13 Jbeta primers and 60 Vbeta primers were used for the PCR. This table comes from immunoSEQ multiplex PCR, and its TCRdb copy is limited to in-frame clones, with some not included. The sample contains roughly 190,000 clones, approximately 12% of which appear only once. Per germline, CDR1 SGHVS and CDR2 FNYEAQ. There are 16 residues in the CDR3. The sample holds a few counts of this clone. The target antigen is unknown. The junction departs from the called germline gene at one end, perhaps through a read error. The sequence came from a man aged 50-59 years in good health and CMV-seropositive. The sample consisted of PBMCs. The chain recombines TRBV7-6 with TRBJ2-5, with 11 bases fitting TRBD2. The CDR3 sequence is CASNLGALAGEETQYF. The CDR3 DNA reads TGTGCCAGCAACTTAGGGGCACTAGCGGGGGAAGAGACCCAGTACTTC.